This TCR beta chain was profiled in a study of CD4+ T cells in melanoma. Some clones are missing from TCRdb's copy, which holds only in-frame ones; the method was immunoSEQ multiplex PCR. Of more than 90,000 clones in the sample, approximately 90% are singletons; the top ten hold about 3.3%. Germline V CDR1 and CDR2: SGHVS, FQNEAQ. V lost 5 bases and J 0 bases, leaving 11 bases between the germline ends. The CDR3 totals 15 residues. The receptor comes from a human donor with melanoma. The rearrangement links TRBV7-8 to TRBJ2-1; tentatively, D is TRBD2 (6 bases). The sample taken for sequencing was peripheral blood. CDR3 coding DNA: TGTGCCAGCAGCCGAGGCGGGAACTCCTACAATGAGCAGTTCTTC. Translating gives CASSRGGNSYNEQFF. Drawing the rest from reference TRBV7-8 and TRBJ2-1, the complete variable domain is GAGVSQSPRYKVAKRGQDVALRCDPISGHVSLFWYQQALGQGPEFLTYFQNEAQLDKSGLPSDRFFAERPEGSVSTLKIQRTQQEDSAVYLCASSRGGNSYNEQFFGPGTRLTVL.